One T cell receptor beta chain is described in this entry. This sample is drawn from a study of control samples from healthy donors and cancer patients. The CDR3 consists of 16 residues. Germline CDR1 is SGHNT and CDR2 is YYREEE (reference sequence). The V gene end was trimmed by 9 bases and the J gene end by 4 bases; junction bases not matched to a gene: 11. Clones were read by immunoSEQ multiplex PCR, and TCRdb kept only the in-frame ones, dropping some. The data hold 65,000 to 80,000 clones, with around 90% observed a single time. Sequencing was performed on PBMCs. The TCR originated in a woman aged 55 to 70 with head and neck cancer. The rearrangement uses TRBV5-4 and TRBJ2-5; 14 bases agree with TRBD2. The CDR3, as DNA: TGTGCCACCCAAGCCGGGACTAGCGGGAGTGGAGAGACCCAGTACTTC. It translates to CATQAGTSGSGETQYF.